This TCR beta chain was identified in a study of T cells in Graves' hyperthyroidism and ophthalmopathy. Study at large: Pretreatment peripheral blood was obtained at initial diagnosis.

The sample holds many counts of this clonotype. Antigen: not known. Germline V CDR1 and CDR2: SGDLS, YYNGEE. There are 15 residues in the CDR3. V shed 0 bases, J shed 1 base, and the junction held 2 bases outside the gene matches. The investigators amplified TCR beta CDR3 regions from RNA transcripts. First-round RT-PCR targeting the TCR CDR3 was performed with the HTBI primer set. Each CDR3 protein gets one entry after TCRdb re-called the multiplex PCR reads with MiXCR. The sample comprises approximately 640,000 distinct CDR3 sequences, around 15% of which are singletons, and less than 4.5% rests with the top ten. Study findings and constraints: Through a model of 13 V-J features, ophthalmopathy was separated from stable hyperthyroidism.

Sequencing was done on a sample of blood. V gene TRBV9 combines with J gene TRBJ1-1, with 8 bases lining up with TRBD1. The sequence came from a woman in her 30s with Graves' hyperthyroidism. This chain's CDR3 is CASSVAGQGNTEAFF. As DNA, the CDR3 is TGTGCCAGCAGCGTAGCTGGACAGGGGAACACTGAAGCTTTCTTT.